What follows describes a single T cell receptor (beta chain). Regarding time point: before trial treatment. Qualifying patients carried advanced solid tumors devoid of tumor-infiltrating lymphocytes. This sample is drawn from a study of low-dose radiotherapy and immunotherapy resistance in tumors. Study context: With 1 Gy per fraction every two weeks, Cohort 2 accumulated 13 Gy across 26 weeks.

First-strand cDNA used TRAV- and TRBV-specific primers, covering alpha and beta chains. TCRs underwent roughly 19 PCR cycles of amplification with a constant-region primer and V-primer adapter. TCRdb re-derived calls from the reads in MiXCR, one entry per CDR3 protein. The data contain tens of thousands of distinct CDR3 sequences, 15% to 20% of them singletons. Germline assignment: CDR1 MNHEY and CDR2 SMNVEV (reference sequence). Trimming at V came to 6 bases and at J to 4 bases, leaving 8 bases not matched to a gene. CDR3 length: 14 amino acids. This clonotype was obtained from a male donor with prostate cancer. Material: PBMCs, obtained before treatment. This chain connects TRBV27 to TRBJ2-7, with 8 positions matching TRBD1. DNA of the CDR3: TGTGCCAGCAGCCGCCGGGACAGGAGGTACGAGCAGTACTTC. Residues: CASSRRDRRYEQYF.